A single sample gave rise to the 13 T cell receptor beta chains below, sequenced in a study of cytomegalovirus exposure and HLA in healthy donors. It was with 60 Vbeta and 13 Jbeta primers that the PCR ran. Assay: immunoSEQ multiplex PCR; the TCRdb copy retains only in-frame clones and omits some. The data contain over 150,000 clones, 71% of them seen just once; the ten biggest clones take up roughly 3%. Sequencing used PBMCs. The receptors come from a woman in her thirties in good health and CMV-seronegative.

The chain combines TRBV12-5 with TRBJ2-2; 8 nucleotides agree with TRBD2. From germline, CDR1 is LGHNT and CDR2 FRNRAP. With 0 bases clipped from V and 6 bases from J, the junction kept 3 bases outside the gene matches. This CDR3 is built from 15 residues. The CDR3 here is CASGLVNGGAGELFF. The CDR3 DNA reads TGTGCTAGTGGTTTGGTTAACGGGGGGGCCGGGGAGCTGTTTTTT.

A few counts support this clone. The CDR3 sequence: CASSFGGGGANVLTF. Written as DNA, the CDR3 is TGTGCCAGCAGCTTTGGGGGCGGTGGGGCCAACGTCCTGACTTTC. This sequence joins TRBV5-4 and TRBJ2-6, with D perhaps matching TRBD1 (6 bases). CDR1 is SGHNT, CDR2 YYREEE, per germline (reference sequence). The CDR3 consists of 15 residues. V lost 2 bases, J lost 3 bases, and 9 bases lay in between.

The CDR3 reads CASSQTAGNTIYF. The CDR3 DNA reads as TGCGCCAGCAGCCAAACGGCTGGAAACACCATATATTTT. V and J are TRBV4-3 and TRBJ1-3; D unresolved. V lost 2 bases, J lost 2 bases, and 4 bases lay in between. This CDR3 spans 13 amino acids. CDR1 and CDR2 from the germline V gene are LGHNA and YSLEER.

This clone showed up just once. The J gene is TRBJ2-7, the V gene TRBV18, with D possibly being TRBD1 (5 bases). The germline gives CDR1 KGHSH, CDR2 LQKENI. The V end lost 6 bases, the J end lost 0 bases, and 15 bases lay between the germline ends. The CDR3 is 15 residues long. CDR3 sequence (DNA): TGTGCCAGCTCCCCCGGGCAGGGATCCTCCTACGAGCAGTACTTC. Its translation is CASSPGQGSSYEQYF.

This chain joins TRBV10-3 and TRBJ2-5; TRBD2 might be the D (7 bases). This CDR3 is built from 16 residues. Germline assignment: CDR1 ENHRY and CDR2 SYGVKD. V was cut by 4 bases and J by 7 bases, with 22 bases left in between. CDR3 residues: CAISGSTGGQDLTQYF. The CDR3 DNA reads TGTGCCATCAGTGGGTCCACGGGGGGCCAGGATCTGACCCAGTACTTC.

This chain links TRBV5-4 with TRBJ2-7, with TRBD1 matching 11 bases. The CDR3 totals 17 residues. CDR1 is SGHNT and CDR2 is YYREEE in the germline V gene (reference sequence). The V and J ends lost 0 bases and 2 bases, in that order; junction bases with no gene match: 7. The CDR3 DNA is TGTGCCAGCAGCTTGGTTGGTTTGGGACAGGGGGCCTACGAGCAGTACTTC. It codes for CASSLVGLGQGAYEQYF.

This rearrangement joins TRBV4-1 to TRBJ1-3, with TRBD1 as a possible D gene (6 bases). This CDR3 spans 15 amino acids. Germline V CDR1 and CDR2: MGHRA, YSYEKL. The V gene lost 0 bases and the J gene lost 9 bases, with 15 bases spanning the gap. The CDR3: CASSQDLAGVSTIYF. The CDR3 DNA is TGCGCCAGCAGCCAAGATCTGGCAGGGGTGTCCACCATATATTTT.

The V call is TRBV7-8, the J call TRBJ2-5; 8 nucleotides match TRBD1. Germline CDR1 is SGHVS and CDR2 is FQNEAQ. The CDR3 extends over 13 amino acids. V lost 2 bases to trimming and J lost 4 bases; unmatched junction nucleotides: 0. The CDR3: CASSLQGAETQYF. CDR3 DNA sequence: TGTGCCAGCAGCTTACAGGGGGCAGAGACCCAGTACTTC.

About this clone itself: Sequence at one end of the junction differs from germline and may be a read error. The V and J genes are TRBV7-2 and TRBJ2-3, with 14 bases fitting TRBD2. This CDR3 is built from 12 residues. Germline CDR1 is SGHTA and CDR2 is FQGNSA. The CDR3 DNA sequence: TGTGCCAGCAGGACTAGCGGGAGGGGTGCCCTTTTT. Protein: CASRTSGRGALF.

The chain couples TRBV28 to TRBJ2-2; 10 bases agree with TRBD2. CDR1 and CDR2 (germline): MDHEN, SYDVKM. Germline trimming cut 5 bases from V and 6 bases from J; bases unmatched to any gene: 9. The CDR3 is 16 residues long. The CDR3 DNA sequence: TGTGCCAGCAGTATCACAGCGGGGGGGCGTGCCGGGGAGCTGTTTTTT. Its protein product is CASSITAGGRAGELFF.

The rearrangement joins TRBV28 to TRBJ2-5, with TRBD2 identical over 12 bases. With 5 bases clipped from V and 0 bases from J, the junction kept 4 bases outside the gene matches. The CDR3 spans 16 residues. The germline V gene encodes CDR1 MDHEN and CDR2 SYDVKM. The CDR3 DNA sequence: TGTGCCAGCAGTCCAAGACTAGCGGGGGACCAAGAGACCCAGTACTTC. It translates to CASSPRLAGDQETQYF.

Details on this clone: The junction does not match germline at one end; this may be a read error. The chain is built from TRBV7-7 and TRBJ2-7, with D maybe TRBD1 (6 bases). This CDR3 is built from 14 residues. Germline V lookup: CDR1 SSHAT, CDR2 FNYEAQ (reference sequence). Here the CDR3 reads CASSQTVVGGEQYF. CDR3 in DNA: TGTGCTAGCAGCCAGACAGTGGTAGGGGGCGAGCAGTACTTC.

The genes are TRBV5-1 and TRBJ2-3; 12 bases agree with TRBD2. Germline V CDR1 and CDR2: SGHRS, YFSETQ. This CDR3 is built from 15 residues. Trimming at V came to 5 bases and at J to 2 bases, leaving 3 bases not matched to a gene. CDR3 loop: CASSRTSGTTDTQYF. The CDR3 nucleotides are TGCGCCAGCAGTAGGACTAGCGGGACCACAGATACGCAGTATTTT.